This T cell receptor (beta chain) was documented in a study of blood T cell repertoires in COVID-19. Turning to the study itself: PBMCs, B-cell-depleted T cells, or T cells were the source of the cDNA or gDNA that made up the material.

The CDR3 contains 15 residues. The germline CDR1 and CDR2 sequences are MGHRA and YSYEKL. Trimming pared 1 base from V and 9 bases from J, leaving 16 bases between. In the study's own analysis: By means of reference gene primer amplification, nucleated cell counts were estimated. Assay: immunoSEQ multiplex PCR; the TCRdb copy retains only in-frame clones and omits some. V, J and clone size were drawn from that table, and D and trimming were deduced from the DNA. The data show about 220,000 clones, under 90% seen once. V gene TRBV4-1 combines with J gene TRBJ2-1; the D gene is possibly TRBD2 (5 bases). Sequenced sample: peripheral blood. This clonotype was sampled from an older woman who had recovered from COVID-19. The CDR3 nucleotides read TGCGCCAGCAGCCAAGGCCCTGGGCGAGCGGCTGAGCAGTTCTTC. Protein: CASSQGPGRAAEQFF.